This passage covers 19 T cell receptor beta chains from one sample sequenced in a study of early T cells in non-severe SARS-CoV-2 infection. TCRdb ran MiXCR on the 5' RACE reads and lists one entry per CDR3 protein. The data show about 33,000 distinct CDR3 sequences, with around 4.6% seen just once and roughly 14% held by the top ten. Sequenced sample: whole blood. All receptors come from an adult who was a healthcare worker with PCR-confirmed SARS-CoV-2 infection or an uninfected control (not recorded which).

This clonotype has more than one count but fewer than ten. This chain links TRBV7-3 with TRBJ2-7; 7 bases map to TRBD2. V lost 4 bases and J lost 8; bases outside the gene matches: 8. CDR1 is SGHTA and CDR2 is FQGTGA in the germline V gene. This CDR3 region has 13 residues. The DNA for the CDR3 is TGTGCCAGCAGCTCATTGACGGGGGGTAAGCAGTACTTC. Translated, it gives CASSSLTGGKQYF.

The rearrangement joins TRBV28 to TRBJ2-5; 7 positions match TRBD2. With 6 bases clipped from V and 4 bases from J, the junction kept 11 bases outside the gene matches. CDR1 is MDHEN, CDR2 SYDVKM, per germline. The CDR3 has 15 residues. DNA of the CDR3: TGTGCCAGCAGGCACTCCGGGGGGTATGGAGAGACCCAGTACTTC. Protein: CASRHSGGYGETQYF.

This clonotype came up many times. J is TRBJ1-1 and V is TRBV19; D might be TRBD1 (6 bases). This CDR3 has 13 amino acids. The germline V gene encodes CDR1 LNHDA and CDR2 SQIVND (reference sequence). Trimming left V 4 bases short and J 0 bases short, with 6 bases between. The CDR3 nucleotides read TGTGCCAGTAGTACAGGGGTGAACACTGAAGCTTTCTTT. Translating gives CASSTGVNTEAFF.

This clonotype was detected ten times or more. The chain has TRBV18 and TRBJ1-1; 9 bases are shared with TRBD1. With 2 bases clipped from V and 3 bases from J, the junction kept 1 base outside the gene matches. Germline V lookup: CDR1 KGHSH, CDR2 LQKENI. This CDR3 contains 14 residues. This CDR3 reads CASSPWDRDTEAFF. The CDR3 nucleotides read TGTGCCAGCTCACCATGGGACAGGGACACTGAAGCTTTCTTT.

The chain links TRBV20-1 to TRBJ2-7, with TRBD2 matching over 9 bases. J was trimmed by 0 bases and V by 0 bases; bases with no gene match: 6. The CDR3 covers 16 residues. Germline values: CDR1 DFQATT, CDR2 SNEGSKA (reference sequence). The CDR3 DNA is TGCAGTGCTAGAGATATGAAGACTAGCGGCTCCTACGAGCAGTACTTC. Translation gives CSARDMKTSGSYEQYF.

The sample holds many counts of this clonotype. V usage is TRBV7-3 and J usage is TRBJ1-1; no clear D gene. The V gene lost 5 bases and the J gene lost 2 bases, with 9 bases spanning the gap. The V gene's germline CDR1 is SGHTA and CDR2 FQGTGA. This CDR3 comprises 13 residues. CDR3 coding DNA: TGTGCCAGCAGCCAAGGAGAAAACACTGAAGCTTTCTTT. It codes for CASSQGENTEAFF. The variable domain in full, with the rest retrieved from reference TRBV7-3 and TRBJ1-1, is GAGVSQTPSNKVTEKGKYVELRCDPISGHTALYWYRQSLGQGPEFLIYFQGTGAADDSGLPNDRFFAVRPEGSVSTLKIQRTERGDSAVYLCASSQGENTEAFFGQGTRLTVV.

Only a few counts were recorded for this clonotype. This chain connects TRBV29-1 to TRBJ1-1, with D possibly TRBD1 on 6 matching bases. From germline, CDR1 is SQVTM and CDR2 ANQGSEA. V was cut by 4 bases and J by 0 bases, with 12 bases left in between. The length of the CDR3 is 14 residues. CDR3 protein: CSVVRGAMNTEAFF. CDR3 nucleotide sequence: TGCAGCGTTGTCAGGGGCGCGATGAACACTGAAGCTTTCTTT.

This clonotype was observed many times. Written as DNA, the CDR3 is TGTGCCAGCAGCTTAGAAATAGTTTATGAGCAGTTCTTC. As protein: CASSLEIVYEQFF. This chain links TRBV11-2 with TRBJ2-1; D gene ambiguous. This CDR3 is 13 amino acids long. V lost 0 bases to trimming and J lost 8 bases, with 8 bases between them. In germline, CDR1 is SGHAT, CDR2 FQNNGV.

This clonotype showed up just a few times. The chain carries TRBV28 and TRBJ1-5; weak D call: TRBD1 (6 bases). Per the germline V gene, CDR1 is MDHEN and CDR2 is SYDVKM. With 7 bases removed from V and 7 bases from J, the gap between germline ends came to 20 bases. The length of the CDR3 is 15 residues. This CDR3 is CASTSRTVLRQPQHF. The CDR3 DNA follows: TGTGCCAGCACCTCAAGGACAGTACTTAGGCAGCCCCAGCATTTT.

At least ten counts were recorded for this clonotype. The J gene is TRBJ2-5, the V gene TRBV20-1, with a tentative D call TRBD1 (6 bases). V lost 6 bases and J lost 5, with 19 bases in between. The length of the CDR3 is 14 residues. Germline assignment: CDR1 DFQATT and CDR2 SNEGSKA (reference sequence). CDR3 bases: TGCAGTGCCCCTTCCCAGGGGAGTCGTGAGACCCAGTACTTC. This codes for CSAPSQGSRETQYF.

The sample holds many counts of this clonotype. V gene TRBV11-3 combines with J gene TRBJ2-3, with a possible D match to TRBD1 (6 bases). This CDR3 has 14 amino acids. V shed 5 bases and J shed 0 bases, with 9 bases lying between them. In germline, CDR1 is SGHNT, CDR2 YENEEA. This CDR3 reads CASSRGQSTDTQYF. In DNA form, the CDR3 reads TGTGCCAGCAGCCGCGGACAGAGCACAGATACGCAGTATTTT.

The genes are TRBV2 and TRBJ2-1, with D possibly matching TRBD2 (6 bases). CDR1 and CDR2 (germline): SNHLY, FYNNEI. Trimming pared 7 bases from V and 5 bases from J, leaving 18 bases between. The CDR3 spans 15 residues. For the CDR3, the DNA is TGTGCCAGCAAACCGGGCCTCGGCGGGGACAATGAGCAGTTCTTC. Translation gives CASKPGLGGDNEQFF.

The chain recombines TRBV7-6 with TRBJ2-1, with D unresolved. The V and J ends lost 1 base and 7 bases respectively, with 11 bases between them. Germline V gene lookup returns CDR1 SGHVS and CDR2 FNYEAQ. This CDR3 contains 14 residues. Here the CDR3 reads CASSLGVGRNEQFF. The CDR3 nucleotides are TGTGCCAGCAGCTTAGGAGTGGGTAGGAATGAGCAGTTCTTC. The variable domain in full, with the rest retrieved from reference TRBV7-6 and TRBJ2-1, is GAGVSQSPRYKVTKRGQDVALRCDPISGHVSLYWYRQALGQGPEFLTYFNYEAQQDKSGLPNDRFSAERPEGSISTLTIQRTEQRDSAMYRCASSLGVGRNEQFFGPGTRLTVL.

This clonotype was picked up a small number of times. The chain joins TRBV6-5 to TRBJ1-1; the D is unclear. Germline lookup yields CDR1 MNHEY and CDR2 SVGAGI. V lost 3 bases and J lost 2, with 7 bases in between. The CDR3 sequence is 13 residues long. The CDR3 sequence is CASSYNRNTEAFF. In DNA form, the CDR3 reads TGTGCCAGCAGTTATAACCGCAACACTGAAGCTTTCTTT.

The chain is built from TRBV28 and TRBJ1-1; D remains ambiguous. The V end was cut by 8 bases, the J end by 1 base, with 11 bases between. CDR3 length: 13 residues. Looked up from germline, CDR1 is MDHEN and CDR2 is SYDVKM. CDR3 sequence (DNA): TGTGCCAGCGTTGAGGCCTGGAACACTGAAGCTTTCTTT. Translation: CASVEAWNTEAFF.

At least ten counts were recorded for this clonotype. The rearrangement uses TRBV7-9 and TRBJ2-3; D is possibly TRBD1 (6 bases). The CDR3 is made up of 13 amino acids. Germline values: CDR1 SEHNR, CDR2 FQNEAQ (reference sequence). V lost 5 bases and J lost 4, with 10 bases in between. CDR3 loop: CASSRPGADTQYF. CDR3 sequence (DNA): TGTGCCAGCAGCAGACCAGGGGCAGATACGCAGTATTTT.

This clonotype was observed many times. The rearrangement links TRBV28 to TRBJ2-3; 8 bases are shared with TRBD1. This CDR3 spans 14 amino acids. With 4 bases clipped from V and 8 bases from J, the junction kept 8 bases outside the gene matches. Germline V gives CDR1 MDHEN, CDR2 SYDVKM. The CDR3 spells CASSSPDRGGTQYF. The CDR3 nucleotides read TGTGCCAGCAGTTCCCCCGACAGGGGCGGTACGCAGTATTTT.

This chain uses TRBV7-6 with TRBJ1-5; 7 nucleotides align to TRBD1. The CDR3 covers 15 residues. Germline V gene data show CDR1 as SGHVS and CDR2 as FNYEAQ. The ends lost 5 bases at V and 4 bases at J; junction bases unmatched: 8. CDR3 bases: TGTGCCAGCAGCCTAACTGACAGGGTTAATCAGCCCCAGCATTTT. This encodes CASSLTDRVNQPQHF. Drawing the rest from reference TRBV7-6 and TRBJ1-5, the complete variable domain is GAGVSQSPRYKVTKRGQDVALRCDPISGHVSLYWYRQALGQGPEFLTYFNYEAQQDKSGLPNDRFSAERPEGSISTLTIQRTEQRDSAMYRCASSLTDRVNQPQHFGDGTRLSIL.

This clonotype was counted only a few times. The chain combines TRBV3-1 with TRBJ2-5; TRBD2 aligns across 15 bases. Germline lookup yields CDR1 LGHDT and CDR2 YNNKEL (reference sequence). V dropped 4 bases and J dropped 4; count of bases not matched to a gene: 10. The CDR3 consists of 18 residues. CDR3 coding DNA: TGTGCCAGCAGCCCCCAAACGAGGACTAGCGGGGGGGCAGAGACCCAGTACTTC. It encodes CASSPQTRTSGGAETQYF.